The rows below give T cell receptor beta chains drawn from one sample of a study of early T cells in non-severe SARS-CoV-2 infection. TCRdb called the 5' RACE reads again in MiXCR, with one record for every CDR3 protein. The sample contains 57,000 or so distinct CDR3 sequences, around 13% of which appear only once. Source: whole blood, taken at baseline. These receptors were collected from an adult who was a healthcare worker with PCR-confirmed SARS-CoV-2 infection or an uninfected control (not recorded which). The donor label of this sample is uncertain. The CDR3 runs from the conserved cysteine through the conserved F or W. The order of the fields is D gene, CDR3 length, V gene, clone size, J gene, CDR3 protein, CDR3 DNA. The D gene is left open where the match is weak. Where a row states a size, it is once, few, many or the class of an expanded clone; other rows omit it.

d_gene: -
len: 15
v_gene: TRBV30
abundance: -
j_gene: TRBJ1-3
CDR3aa: CAWAGTILSGNTIYF
CDR3nt: TGTGCCTGGGCCGGGACAATCTTATCTGGAAACACCATATATTTT

d_gene: -
len: 15
v_gene: TRBV7-2
abundance: -
j_gene: TRBJ1-6
CDR3aa: CASSAQGDYNSPLHF
CDR3nt: TGTGCCAGCAGCGCCCAGGGTGATTATAATTCACCCCTCCACTTT

d_gene: TRBD1
len: 14
v_gene: TRBV12-3/TRBV12-4
abundance: many
j_gene: TRBJ1-3
CDR3aa: CASSWDSSGNTIYF
CDR3nt: TGTGCCAGCAGCTGGGACAGCTCTGGAAACACCATATATTTT

d_gene: TRBD2
len: 15
v_gene: TRBV12-3/TRBV12-4
abundance: once
j_gene: TRBJ2-3
CDR3aa: CASSLDGGAADTQYF
CDR3nt: TGTGCCAGCAGTTTAGACGGGGGGGCCGCAGATACGCAGTATTTT

d_gene: -
len: 13
v_gene: TRBV11-2
abundance: few
j_gene: TRBJ1-6
CDR3aa: CASSKQENSPLHF
CDR3nt: TGTGCCAGCAGCAAGCAGGAGAATTCACCCCTCCACTTT

d_gene: -
len: 14
v_gene: TRBV7-2
abundance: -
j_gene: TRBJ1-1
CDR3aa: CASSFSGRGQETFF
CDR3nt: TGTGCCAGCAGCTTTTCGGGGCGGGGTCAGGAAACTTTCTTT

d_gene: -
len: 12
v_gene: TRBV14
abundance: -
j_gene: TRBJ2-1
CDR3aa: CASSHGANEQFF
CDR3nt: TGTGCCAGCAGCCATGGCGCCAATGAGCAGTTCTTC

d_gene: -
len: 16
v_gene: TRBV5-4
abundance: -
j_gene: TRBJ1-1
CDR3aa: CASSSKAGQPNTEAFF
CDR3nt: TGTGCCAGCAGCTCGAAGGCTGGACAGCCGAACACTGAAGCTTTCTTT

d_gene: -
len: 17
v_gene: TRBV29-1
abundance: many
j_gene: TRBJ2-6
CDR3aa: CSVLSRDTRSGANVLTF
CDR3nt: TGCAGCGTTCTGTCCCGGGACACCCGTTCTGGGGCCAACGTCCTGACTTTC

d_gene: -
len: 17
v_gene: TRBV6-5
abundance: few
j_gene: TRBJ1-4
CDR3aa: CASSYSVLGFTNEKLFF
CDR3nt: TGTGCCAGCAGTTACTCCGTTCTCGGATTCACTAATGAAAAACTGTTTTTT

d_gene: TRBD2
len: 15
v_gene: TRBV10-3
abundance: -
j_gene: TRBJ2-5
CDR3aa: CAISVTSGGRETQYF
CDR3nt: TGTGCCATCAGTGTGACTAGCGGGGGGCGTGAGACCCAGTACTTC

d_gene: -
len: 16
v_gene: TRBV27
abundance: few
j_gene: TRBJ1-1
CDR3aa: CASSAGLGTPGFGAFF
CDR3nt: TGTGCCAGCAGTGCAGGACTCGGAACTCCAGGGTTTGGAGCTTTCTTT

d_gene: -
len: 14
v_gene: TRBV10-3
abundance: -
j_gene: TRBJ1-2
CDR3aa: CATVGDTSFYGYTF
CDR3nt: TGTGCCACGGTGGGAGACACTTCCTTCTATGGCTACACCTTC

d_gene: -
len: 14
v_gene: TRBV12-3/TRBV12-4
abundance: few
j_gene: TRBJ1-3
CDR3aa: CASSPMPSGNTIYF
CDR3nt: TGTGCCAGCAGTCCCATGCCCTCAGGAAACACCATATATTTT

d_gene: -
len: 12
v_gene: TRBV5-4
abundance: -
j_gene: TRBJ2-2
CDR3aa: CASSLSTGELFF
CDR3nt: TGTGCCAGCAGCTTGAGCACCGGGGAGCTGTTTTTT

d_gene: -
len: 14
v_gene: TRBV7-8
abundance: -
j_gene: TRBJ2-1
CDR3aa: CASSLDGPYNEQFF
CDR3nt: TGTGCCAGCAGCTTAGACGGCCCCTACAATGAGCAGTTCTTC

d_gene: -
len: 14
v_gene: TRBV6-5
abundance: few
j_gene: TRBJ1-4
CDR3aa: CASSRSLSNEKLFF
CDR3nt: TGTGCCAGCAGCCGCTCCCTTAGTAATGAAAAACTGTTTTTT

d_gene: -
len: 16
v_gene: TRBV9
abundance: few
j_gene: TRBJ1-2
CDR3aa: CASSVGLGRPLYGYTF
CDR3nt: TGTGCCAGCAGCGTAGGCTTGGGCCGACCTCTCTATGGCTACACCTTC

d_gene: -
len: 16
v_gene: TRBV7-8
abundance: few
j_gene: TRBJ2-2
CDR3aa: CASSPGAGANTGELFF
CDR3nt: TGTGCCAGCAGTCCAGGGGCGGGGGCGAACACCGGGGAGCTGTTTTTT

d_gene: TRBD2
len: 13
v_gene: TRBV20-1
abundance: -
j_gene: TRBJ2-5
CDR3aa: CSASPGGRQTQYF
CDR3nt: TGCAGTGCTAGCCCGGGGGGACGGCAGACCCAGTACTTC

d_gene: TRBD2
len: 18
v_gene: TRBV7-2
abundance: -
j_gene: TRBJ2-3
CDR3aa: CASSRRSSGGASGDTQYF
CDR3nt: TGTGCCAGCAGCAGGAGGTCTAGCGGGGGGGCCTCGGGAGATACGCAGTATTTT

d_gene: -
len: 12
v_gene: TRBV30
abundance: few
j_gene: TRBJ1-5
CDR3aa: CAWSSTAGGQHF
CDR3nt: TGTGCCTGGAGTTCAACGGCTGGGGGCCAGCATTTT

d_gene: TRBD1
len: 17
v_gene: TRBV7-3
abundance: few
j_gene: TRBJ2-6
CDR3aa: CASSSPGQLSGANVLTF
CDR3nt: TGTGCCAGCAGCTCTCCGGGACAGCTCTCTGGGGCCAACGTCCTGACTTTC

d_gene: -
len: 14
v_gene: TRBV5-1
abundance: few
j_gene: TRBJ2-5
CDR3aa: CASSPPAVQETQYF
CDR3nt: TGCGCCAGCAGCCCGCCGGCGGTCCAAGAGACCCAGTACTTC

d_gene: TRBD1
len: 15
v_gene: TRBV14
abundance: few
j_gene: TRBJ1-2
CDR3aa: CASSPPPDRTGGYTF
CDR3nt: TGTGCCAGCAGCCCCCCACCGGACAGGACGGGTGGCTACACCTTC

d_gene: -
len: 14
v_gene: TRBV21-1
abundance: few
j_gene: TRBJ1-5
CDR3aa: CASSNRTTGQPQHF
CDR3nt: TGTGCCAGCAGCAATCGAACCACCGGACAGCCCCAGCATTTT

d_gene: -
len: 16
v_gene: TRBV5-1
abundance: -
j_gene: TRBJ1-3
CDR3aa: CASSRGGVSSGNTIYF
CDR3nt: TGCGCCAGCAGCCGGGGCGGGGTGAGCTCTGGAAACACCATATATTTT

d_gene: TRBD1
len: 13
v_gene: TRBV29-1
abundance: few
j_gene: TRBJ1-1
CDR3aa: CSVRTGRNTEAFF
CDR3nt: TGCAGCGTCCGGACAGGAAGGAACACTGAAGCTTTCTTT

d_gene: TRBD1
len: 22
v_gene: TRBV11-2
abundance: few
j_gene: TRBJ1-2
CDR3aa: CASSLDKISLTGQFVPSYGYTF
CDR3nt: TGTGCCAGCAGCTTAGATAAAATTTCCCTGACAGGGCAATTCGTTCCCTCCTATGGCTACACCTTC

d_gene: TRBD1
len: 15
v_gene: TRBV9
abundance: few
j_gene: TRBJ1-3
CDR3aa: CASSATGGPGNTIYF
CDR3nt: TGTGCCAGCAGCGCTACAGGGGGCCCTGGAAACACCATATATTTT

d_gene: -
len: 11
v_gene: TRBV11-2
abundance: many
j_gene: TRBJ2-3
CDR3aa: CASSLGDTQYF
CDR3nt: TGTGCCAGCAGCTTGGGAGATACGCAGTATTTT

d_gene: -
len: 16
v_gene: TRBV9
abundance: many
j_gene: TRBJ2-3
CDR3aa: CASSAGTPRRTDTQYF
CDR3nt: TGTGCCAGCAGCGCAGGGACACCGCGTCGCACAGATACGCAGTATTTT

d_gene: TRBD1
len: 16
v_gene: TRBV6-1
abundance: -
j_gene: TRBJ2-5
CDR3aa: CASSEHPTGGTKTQYF
CDR3nt: TGTGCCAGCAGTGAACACCCAACAGGGGGGACCAAGACCCAGTACTTC

d_gene: TRBD2
len: 16
v_gene: TRBV6-1
abundance: few
j_gene: TRBJ2-5
CDR3aa: CASSRLGTNLRETQYF
CDR3nt: TGTGCCAGCAGTCGACTTGGGACTAATTTACGAGAGACCCAGTACTTC

d_gene: -
len: 13
v_gene: TRBV5-6
abundance: few
j_gene: TRBJ2-2
CDR3aa: CASSLAFGGKLFF
CDR3nt: TGTGCCAGCAGCTTGGCCTTTGGGGGAAAGCTGTTTTTT

d_gene: -
len: 14
v_gene: TRBV24-1
abundance: -
j_gene: TRBJ2-5
CDR3aa: CATSEGSSLETQYF
CDR3nt: TGTGCCACCAGTGAGGGCAGTAGTTTGGAGACCCAGTACTTC

d_gene: -
len: 10
v_gene: TRBV2
abundance: few
j_gene: TRBJ1-1
CDR3aa: CASSLAEAFF
CDR3nt: TGTGCCAGCAGTCTCGCCGAAGCTTTCTTT

d_gene: -
len: 16
v_gene: TRBV5-1
abundance: -
j_gene: TRBJ1-1
CDR3aa: CASTPTQGVSGTEAFF
CDR3nt: TGCGCCAGCACCCCGACTCAGGGCGTATCGGGCACTGAAGCTTTCTTT

d_gene: -
len: 13
v_gene: TRBV6-1
abundance: -
j_gene: TRBJ2-2
CDR3aa: CASSRGDTGELFF
CDR3nt: TGTGCCAGCAGCCGTGGAGACACCGGGGAGCTGTTTTTT

d_gene: -
len: 14
v_gene: TRBV6-2/TRBV6-3
abundance: many
j_gene: TRBJ1-5
CDR3aa: CASSYRYSNQPQHF
CDR3nt: TGTGCCAGCAGTTATCGATATAGCAATCAGCCCCAGCATTTT

d_gene: -
len: 13
v_gene: TRBV7-3
abundance: -
j_gene: TRBJ1-1
CDR3aa: CASSLTVPAEAFF
CDR3nt: TGTGCCAGCAGCTTAACGGTCCCGGCTGAAGCTTTCTTT

d_gene: -
len: 14
v_gene: TRBV12-3/TRBV12-4
abundance: few
j_gene: TRBJ1-5
CDR3aa: CASSLEWQGQPQHF
CDR3nt: TGTGCCAGCAGTTTAGAATGGCAGGGTCAGCCCCAGCATTTT

d_gene: -
len: 11
v_gene: TRBV6-6
abundance: few
j_gene: TRBJ2-3
CDR3aa: CASRTSDTQYF
CDR3nt: TGTGCCAGCAGAACCTCAGATACGCAGTATTTT

d_gene: -
len: 14
v_gene: TRBV7-3
abundance: -
j_gene: TRBJ1-1
CDR3aa: CASSLGGFNTEAFF
CDR3nt: TGTGCCAGCAGCTTAGGGGGATTCAACACTGAAGCTTTCTTT

d_gene: -
len: 14
v_gene: TRBV6-1
abundance: many
j_gene: TRBJ2-4
CDR3aa: CASSEVGGPNIQYF
CDR3nt: TGTGCCAGCAGTGAAGTAGGGGGGCCGAACATTCAGTACTTC

d_gene: TRBD2
len: 14
v_gene: TRBV9
abundance: -
j_gene: TRBJ2-3
CDR3aa: CASSVGLATDTQYF
CDR3nt: TGTGCCAGCAGCGTGGGACTAGCTACAGATACGCAGTATTTT

d_gene: TRBD2
len: 15
v_gene: TRBV7-2
abundance: few
j_gene: TRBJ2-1
CDR3aa: CASSLVRRGGHEQFF
CDR3nt: TGTGCCAGCAGCTTAGTCCGGCGGGGGGGCCATGAGCAGTTCTTC

d_gene: -
len: 13
v_gene: TRBV11-2
abundance: -
j_gene: TRBJ1-2
CDR3aa: CASSLNTMGGYTF
CDR3nt: TGTGCCAGCAGCTTAAACACCATGGGCGGCTACACCTTC

d_gene: TRBD1
len: 14
v_gene: TRBV24-1
abundance: few
j_gene: TRBJ1-1
CDR3aa: CATSRGQGHTEAFF
CDR3nt: TGTGCCACCAGTCGGGGACAGGGGCACACTGAAGCTTTCTTT

d_gene: -
len: 16
v_gene: TRBV5-1
abundance: -
j_gene: TRBJ1-4
CDR3aa: CASSLGSITTNEKLFF
CDR3nt: TGCGCCAGCAGCTTGGGCAGCATTACAACTAATGAAAAACTGTTTTTT

d_gene: TRBD1
len: 16
v_gene: TRBV20-1
abundance: -
j_gene: TRBJ2-2
CDR3aa: CSARGGQGSGVGELFF
CDR3nt: TGCAGTGCTAGAGGGGGACAGGGGAGTGGTGTCGGGGAGCTGTTTTTT

d_gene: -
len: 16
v_gene: TRBV18
abundance: few
j_gene: TRBJ2-1
CDR3aa: CASSPRNRVTYNEQFF
CDR3nt: TGTGCCAGCTCACCAAGGAACAGGGTTACCTACAATGAGCAGTTCTTC

d_gene: TRBD1
len: 15
v_gene: TRBV12-3/TRBV12-4
abundance: -
j_gene: TRBJ1-5
CDR3aa: CASSEGTGIGQPQHF
CDR3nt: TGTGCCAGCAGTGAAGGGACAGGGATCGGTCAGCCCCAGCATTTT

d_gene: -
len: 16
v_gene: TRBV5-1
abundance: few
j_gene: TRBJ2-3
CDR3aa: CASSLNRGGETDTQYF
CDR3nt: TGCGCCAGCAGCCTAAATCGGGGTGGCGAGACAGATACGCAGTATTTT

d_gene: TRBD2
len: 15
v_gene: TRBV29-1
abundance: -
j_gene: TRBJ2-1
CDR3aa: CSVHPGTSGNNEQFF
CDR3nt: TGCAGCGTGCACCCCGGGACTAGCGGGAACAATGAGCAGTTCTTC

d_gene: TRBD1
len: 17
v_gene: TRBV3-1
abundance: many
j_gene: TRBJ2-6
CDR3aa: CASSQSGQGVGANVLTF
CDR3nt: TGTGCCAGCAGCCAGTCAGGGCAGGGGGTTGGGGCCAACGTCCTGACTTTC

d_gene: TRBD1
len: 16
v_gene: TRBV6-5
abundance: many
j_gene: TRBJ2-3
CDR3aa: CASSETGTGGTDTQYF
CDR3nt: TGTGCCAGCAGTGAGACCGGGACAGGGGGCACAGATACGCAGTATTTT

d_gene: -
len: 13
v_gene: TRBV20-1
abundance: -
j_gene: TRBJ2-1
CDR3aa: CSASLSSLDEQFF
CDR3nt: TGCAGTGCTAGTTTAAGTTCATTGGATGAGCAGTTCTTC